The 18 T cell receptor beta chains reported below all come from one sample, sequenced in a study of cytotoxic CD8 clonotypes in ibrutinib-treated CLL (dated by TCRdb to the early 2020s). Interpreted using the paper, the time point label stands for: eleven to twelve months on ibrutinib. To prepare the library, the immunoSEQ multiplex PCR assay was applied. The clones in this table, taken by TCRdb from immuneACCESS, are in-frame only. Not every clone is retained; where verified, under half of the shortfall comes from an unresolved V gene, and the cause of the rest is unknown. The sample table contains about 130,000 clones; only one count was recorded for about 79% of them. Around 13% of the sample belongs to the ten largest clones. The specimen was PBMCs, collected after 12 months of ibrutinib treatment. The source is a human donor with chronic lymphocytic leukemia.

There are a few counts of this clone. The rearrangement joins TRBV10-3 to TRBJ2-7; D is unresolved. This CDR3 is 13 amino acids long. The germline V gene encodes CDR1 ENHRY and CDR2 SYGVKD. The V and J ends lost 0 bases and 2 bases respectively, with 5 bases between them. This CDR3 is CAISESNAYEQYF. The CDR3 DNA is TGTGCCATCAGTGAGTCGAACGCCTACGAGCAGTACTTC.

V and J are TRBV4-1 and TRBJ2-7, with D possibly matching TRBD2 (6 bases). CDR1 MGHRA and CDR2 YSYEKL come from the germline V gene. The CDR3 has 15 residues. Between the trimmed V and J ends, which lost 4 bases and 2 bases, there was a span of 15 bases. This CDR3 is CASSPSERVTYEQYF. DNA for the CDR3: TGCGCCAGCAGCCCGTCTGAGCGGGTAACCTACGAGCAGTACTTC.

The chain recombines TRBV7-6 with TRBJ2-7; D uncertain. Germline V gives CDR1 SGHVS, CDR2 FNYEAQ. The CDR3 spans 14 residues. Trimming cost V 5 bases and J 3 bases, with 14 bases left between them. CDR3 region: CASSRRIGYYEQYF. In DNA, the CDR3 is TGTGCCAGCAGCCGCCGCATCGGATACTACGAGCAGTACTTC.

The gene calls are TRBV7-9 and TRBJ2-1; D is undetermined. The CDR3 is 12 amino acids. CDR1 and CDR2 (germline): SEHNR, FQNEAQ (reference sequence). V was pared by 6 bases and J by 9 bases, with 12 bases between. The CDR3 here is CASSSDLSEQFF. The CDR3 DNA reads TGTGCCAGCAGTTCTGACTTGTCTGAGCAGTTCTTC.

This clone was detected only once. The chain couples TRBV4-2 to TRBJ2-7; 11 bases map to TRBD2. Germline CDR1 and CDR2: LGHNA and YNFKEQ. CDR3 length: 15 residues. J was trimmed by 4 bases and V by 4 bases; bases with no gene match: 6. The CDR3 loop is CASSRPLAGAYEQYF. The CDR3 bases are TGTGCCAGCAGCCGACCACTAGCGGGAGCTTACGAGCAGTACTTC.

This clone was detected a few times. The chain links TRBV7-9 to TRBJ2-7, with TRBD1 as a possible D gene (6 bases). The CDR3 is 12 amino acids. Trimming shortened V by 5 bases and J by 3 bases, and 8 bases separated the two germline ends. CDR1 is SEHNR, CDR2 FQNEAQ, per germline (reference sequence). This CDR3 is CASSRTVYEQYF. CDR3 DNA: TGTGCCAGCAGCAGGACAGTCTACGAGCAGTACTTC. Drawing the rest from reference TRBV7-9 and TRBJ2-7, the complete variable domain is DTGVSQNPRHKITKRGQNVTFRCDPISEHNRLYWYRQTLGQGPEFLTYFQNEAQLEKSRLLSDRFSAERPKGSFSTLEIQRTEQGDSAMYLCASSRTVYEQYFGPGTRLTVT.

The chain combines TRBV5-1 with TRBJ2-7; 9 bases align to TRBD2. CDR1 is SGHRS, CDR2 YFSETQ, per germline. This CDR3 region has 12 residues. Trimming removed 1 base from V and 7 bases from J; junction bases left unmatched: 0. CDR3 loop: CASSLSGGEQYF. CDR3 sequence (DNA): TGCGCCAGCAGCTTGAGCGGGGGGGAGCAGTACTTC.

The chain couples TRBV27 to TRBJ2-1, with TRBD2 matching over 10 bases. The trim removed 8 bases at V and 9 bases at J, leaving 10 bases unmatched. CDR3 size: 14 residues. Germline V gives CDR1 MNHEY, CDR2 SMNVEV (reference sequence). The CDR3 protein is CASQKAGGKGEQFF. The CDR3 DNA follows: TGTGCCAGCCAGAAAGCGGGAGGGAAGGGTGAGCAGTTCTTC.

This clone has only one observation. The V gene is TRBV4-3, the J gene TRBJ2-1, with 10 bases identical to TRBD2. Germline assignment: CDR1 LGHNA and CDR2 YSLEER. The CDR3 length is 15 residues. V shed 5 bases, J shed 6 bases, and the junction held 7 bases outside the gene matches. The CDR3 sequence: CASSTLAGDRNEQFF. The DNA for the CDR3 is TGCGCCAGCAGCACGCTAGCGGGAGACCGCAATGAGCAGTTCTTC.

The chain carries TRBV28 and TRBJ1-4; D is unclear. The CDR3 length is 16 residues. The ends were cut back, 5 bases at V and 4 bases at J, with 17 bases in the middle. The V gene's germline CDR1 is MDHEN and CDR2 SYDVKM. The CDR3 nucleotides read TGTGCCAGCAGTCCCCGTTGGGTCGGTGGTAATGAAAAACTGTTTTTT. Encoded protein: CASSPRWVGGNEKLFF.

This clone has just one count. The V gene is TRBV28, the J gene TRBJ2-7, with TRBD1 matching 8 bases. The CDR3 has 18 amino acids. Trimming at V came to 6 bases and at J to 3 bases, leaving 19 bases not matched to a gene. Germline V gives CDR1 MDHEN, CDR2 SYDVKM. CDR3 sequence: CASSTAVGQVFGGYEQYF. The CDR3 coding sequence is TGTGCCAGCAGCACAGCGGTGGGACAGGTCTTTGGTGGCTACGAGCAGTACTTC.

The rearrangement uses TRBV19 and TRBJ2-5; D might be TRBD1 or TRBD2, each matching 5 bases. CDR1 LNHDA and CDR2 SQIVND come from the germline V gene (reference sequence). Deletions cut 10 bases from V and 0 bases from J, with 12 bases between. This CDR3 spans 13 amino acids. The CDR3 here is CATLPGHQETQYF. For the CDR3, the DNA is TGTGCCACCCTCCCGGGACACCAAGAGACCCAGTACTTC.

The chain recombines TRBV7-6 with TRBJ2-1; 12 bases align to TRBD2. V lost 5 bases and J lost 2; bases outside the gene matches: 10. Germline CDR1 reads SGHVS; CDR2 reads FNYEAQ. The CDR3 spans 18 residues. The CDR3 bases are TGTGCCAGCAGCCCCGGACTAGCGGGAATACTAGCCTACAATGAGCAGTTCTTC. Amino acid sequence: CASSPGLAGILAYNEQFF.

The chain links TRBV7-2 to TRBJ1-1, with a possible D match to TRBD1 (5 bases). The CDR3 runs to 17 residues. The germline CDR1 and CDR2 sequences are SGHTA and FQGNSA. Trimming removed 1 base at V and 0 bases at J, with 15 bases between. The CDR3 DNA follows: TGTGCCAGCAGCTTAGGGGGGACCCTACGGATGAACACTGAAGCTTTCTTT. This codes for CASSLGGTLRMNTEAFF.

CDR3 loop: CASSQGYNDEQYF. CDR3 nucleotides: TGTGCCAGCAGCCAAGGGTATAACGACGAGCAGTACTTC. This sequence joins TRBV4-2 and TRBJ2-7, with D unresolved. This CDR3 region has 13 residues. Trimming left V 1 base short and J 5 bases short, with 9 bases between. Germline V gene sequence: CDR1 LGHNA, CDR2 YNFKEQ.

This clone was seen a few times. The chain is built from TRBV2 and TRBJ2-7; no clear D gene. V lost 1 base to trimming and J lost 0 bases, with 7 bases between them. CDR1 is SNHLY, CDR2 FYNNEI, per germline. The CDR3 runs 14 residues. CDR3 in amino acids: CASSEGDLSYEQYF. CDR3 bases: TGTGCCAGCAGTGAAGGTGACCTCTCCTACGAGCAGTACTTC.

V gene TRBV9 combines with J gene TRBJ1-3, with 7 bases lining up with TRBD1. V dropped 2 bases and J dropped 4; count of bases not matched to a gene: 6. CDR3 length equals 15 residues. The germline V gene has CDR1 SGDLS and CDR2 YYNGEE. CDR3 region: CASSVTTGDGNTIYF. The CDR3, as DNA: TGTGCCAGCAGCGTGACCACAGGGGACGGAAACACCATATATTTT.

The chain couples TRBV27 to TRBJ1-5, with 8 bases that match TRBD1. The CDR3 runs 13 residues. Germline V CDR1 and CDR2: MNHEY, SMNVEV (reference sequence). Unmatched junction bases numbered 3, after V lost 6 bases and J lost 5 bases. CDR3 sequence reads: CASRRTGHQPQHF. The CDR3 nucleotides are TGTGCCAGCAGAAGGACAGGGCATCAGCCCCAGCATTTT.